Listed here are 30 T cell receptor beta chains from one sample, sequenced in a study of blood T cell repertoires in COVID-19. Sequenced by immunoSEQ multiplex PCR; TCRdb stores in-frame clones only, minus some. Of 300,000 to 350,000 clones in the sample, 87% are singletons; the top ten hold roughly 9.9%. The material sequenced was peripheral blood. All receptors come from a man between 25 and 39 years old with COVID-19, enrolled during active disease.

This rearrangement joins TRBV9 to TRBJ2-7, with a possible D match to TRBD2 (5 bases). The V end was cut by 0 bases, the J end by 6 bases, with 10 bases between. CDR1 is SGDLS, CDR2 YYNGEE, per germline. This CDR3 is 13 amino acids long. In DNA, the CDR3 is TGTGCCAGCAGCGTAGCTAGCTATGGCGAGCAGTACTTC. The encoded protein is CASSVASYGEQYF.

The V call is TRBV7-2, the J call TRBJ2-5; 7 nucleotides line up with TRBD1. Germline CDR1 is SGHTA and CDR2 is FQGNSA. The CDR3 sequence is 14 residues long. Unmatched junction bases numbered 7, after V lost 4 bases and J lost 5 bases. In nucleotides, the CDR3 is TGTGCCAGCAGCTCTTCGACAGGGATCGAGACCCAGTACTTC. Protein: CASSSSTGIETQYF.

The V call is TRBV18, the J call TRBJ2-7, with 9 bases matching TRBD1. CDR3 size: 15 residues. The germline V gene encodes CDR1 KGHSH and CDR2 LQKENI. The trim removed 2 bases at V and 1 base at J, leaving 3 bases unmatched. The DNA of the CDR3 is TGTGCCAGCTCACCAGGGACAGGGATATCCTACGAGCAGTACTTC. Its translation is CASSPGTGISYEQYF.

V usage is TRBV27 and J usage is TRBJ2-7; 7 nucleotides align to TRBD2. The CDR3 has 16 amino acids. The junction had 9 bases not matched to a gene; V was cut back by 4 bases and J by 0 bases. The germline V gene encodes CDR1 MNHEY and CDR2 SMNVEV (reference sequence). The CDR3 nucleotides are TGTGCCAGCAGTTCCCCGACTAGCCGAAGCTCCTACGAGCAGTACTTC. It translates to CASSSPTSRSSYEQYF.

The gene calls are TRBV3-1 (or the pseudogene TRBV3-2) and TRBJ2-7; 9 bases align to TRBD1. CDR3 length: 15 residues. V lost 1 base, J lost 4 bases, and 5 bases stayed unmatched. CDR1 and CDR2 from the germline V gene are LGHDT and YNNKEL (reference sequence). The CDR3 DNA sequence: TGTGCCAGCAGCCAAGTGGTACAGGGGGCATACGAGCAGTACTTC. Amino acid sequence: CASSQVVQGAYEQYF.

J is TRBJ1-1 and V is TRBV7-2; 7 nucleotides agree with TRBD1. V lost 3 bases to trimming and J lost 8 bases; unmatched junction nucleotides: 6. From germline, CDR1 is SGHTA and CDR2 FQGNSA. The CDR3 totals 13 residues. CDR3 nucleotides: TGTGCCAGCAGCTTCGTTGGGACAGAGGAAGCTTTCTTT. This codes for CASSFVGTEEAFF.

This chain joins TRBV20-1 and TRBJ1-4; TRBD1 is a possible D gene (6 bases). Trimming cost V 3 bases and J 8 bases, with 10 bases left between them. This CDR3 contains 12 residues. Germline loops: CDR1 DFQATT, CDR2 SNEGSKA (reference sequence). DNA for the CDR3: TGCAGTGCTAGTATGGGGGCCGAAAAACTGTTTTTT. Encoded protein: CSASMGAEKLFF.

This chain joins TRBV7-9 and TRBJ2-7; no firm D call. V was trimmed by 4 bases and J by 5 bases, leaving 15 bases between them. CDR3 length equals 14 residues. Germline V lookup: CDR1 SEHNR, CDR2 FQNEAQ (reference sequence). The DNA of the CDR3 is TGTGCCAGCAGCTCCCTGAATAGATTACACGAGCAGTACTTC. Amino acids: CASSSLNRLHEQYF.

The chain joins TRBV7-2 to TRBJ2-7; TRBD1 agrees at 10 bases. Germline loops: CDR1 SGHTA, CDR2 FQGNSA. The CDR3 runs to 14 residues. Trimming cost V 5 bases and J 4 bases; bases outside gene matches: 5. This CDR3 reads CASSGQGQGYEQYF. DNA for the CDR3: TGTGCCAGCAGCGGTCAGGGACAGGGGTACGAGCAGTACTTC.

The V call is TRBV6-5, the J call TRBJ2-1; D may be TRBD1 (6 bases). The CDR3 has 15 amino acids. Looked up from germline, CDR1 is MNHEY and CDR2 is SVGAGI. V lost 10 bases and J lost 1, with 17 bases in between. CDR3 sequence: CATAGGVGSYNEQFF. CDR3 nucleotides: TGTGCCACCGCTGGGGGCGTTGGGTCCTACAATGAGCAGTTCTTC.

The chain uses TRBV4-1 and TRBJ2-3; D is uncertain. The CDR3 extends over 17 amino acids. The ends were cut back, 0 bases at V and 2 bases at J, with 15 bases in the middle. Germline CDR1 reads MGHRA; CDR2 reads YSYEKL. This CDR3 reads CASSQDFHSFHTDTQYF. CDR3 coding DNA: TGCGCCAGCAGCCAAGATTTTCACAGCTTTCACACAGATACGCAGTATTTT.

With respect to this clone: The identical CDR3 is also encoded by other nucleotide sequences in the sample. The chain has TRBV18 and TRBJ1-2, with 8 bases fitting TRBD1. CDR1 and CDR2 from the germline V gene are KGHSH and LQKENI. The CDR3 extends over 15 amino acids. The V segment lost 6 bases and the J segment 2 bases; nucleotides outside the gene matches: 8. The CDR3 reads CASSPTGQGNYGYTF. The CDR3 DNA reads TGTGCCAGCTCCCCAACAGGACAGGGAAACTATGGCTACACCTTC.

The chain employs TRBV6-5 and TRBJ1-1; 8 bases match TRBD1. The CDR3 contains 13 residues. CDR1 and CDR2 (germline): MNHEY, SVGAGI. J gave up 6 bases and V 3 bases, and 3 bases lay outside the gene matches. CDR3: CASSYTGGAEAFF. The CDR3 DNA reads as TGTGCCAGCAGTTATACAGGGGGAGCTGAAGCTTTCTTT.

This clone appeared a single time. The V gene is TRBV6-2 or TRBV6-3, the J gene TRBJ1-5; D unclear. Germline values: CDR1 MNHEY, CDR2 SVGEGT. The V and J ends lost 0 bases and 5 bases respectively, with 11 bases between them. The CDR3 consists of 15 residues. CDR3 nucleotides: TGTGCCAGCAGTTACTCGAGTGGGAGATATCAGCCCCAGCATTTT. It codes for CASSYSSGRYQPQHF.

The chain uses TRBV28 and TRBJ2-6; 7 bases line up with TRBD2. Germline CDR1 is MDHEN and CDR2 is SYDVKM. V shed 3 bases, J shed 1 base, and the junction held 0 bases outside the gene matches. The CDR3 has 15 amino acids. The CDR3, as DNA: TGTGCCAGCAGTTTGGGGGGGTCTGGGGCCAACGTCCTGACTTTC. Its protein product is CASSLGGSGANVLTF.

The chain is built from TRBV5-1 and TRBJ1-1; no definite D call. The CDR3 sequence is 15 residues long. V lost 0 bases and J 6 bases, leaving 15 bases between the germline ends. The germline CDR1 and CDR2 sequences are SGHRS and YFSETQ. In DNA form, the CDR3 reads TGCGCCAGCAGCTTGGCGGGGAGGGAAGCTCCTGAAGCTTTCTTT. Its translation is CASSLAGREAPEAFF.

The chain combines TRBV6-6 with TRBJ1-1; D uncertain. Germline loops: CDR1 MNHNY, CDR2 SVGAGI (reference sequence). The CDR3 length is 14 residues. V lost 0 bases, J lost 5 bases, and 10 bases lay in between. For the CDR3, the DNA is TGTGCCAGCAGTTACTCTACGTCGGGGACTGAAGCTTTCTTT. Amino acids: CASSYSTSGTEAFF.

DNA for the CDR3: TGTGCCAGCAGTTTAAAGCCCGGAGAGACCCAGTACTTC. Translated, it gives CASSLKPGETQYF. The chain has TRBV27 and TRBJ2-5; no reliable D call. Trimming removed 2 bases from V and 4 bases from J, with 8 bases in between. The CDR3 is made up of 13 amino acids. CDR1 MNHEY and CDR2 SMNVEV come from the germline V gene (reference sequence).

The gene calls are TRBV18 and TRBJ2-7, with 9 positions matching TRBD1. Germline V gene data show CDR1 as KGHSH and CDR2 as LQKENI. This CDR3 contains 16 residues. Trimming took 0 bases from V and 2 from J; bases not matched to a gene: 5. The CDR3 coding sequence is TGTGCCAGCTCACCACCGGACAGGGGTGGCGCCTACGAGCAGTACTTC. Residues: CASSPPDRGGAYEQYF.

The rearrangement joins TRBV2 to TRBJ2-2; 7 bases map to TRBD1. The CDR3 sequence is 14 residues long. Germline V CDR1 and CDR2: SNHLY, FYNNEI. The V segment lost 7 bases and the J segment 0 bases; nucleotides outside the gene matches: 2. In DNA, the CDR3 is TGTGCCAGCAAGACAGGGTCGAACACCGGGGAGCTGTTTTTT. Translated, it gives CASKTGSNTGELFF.

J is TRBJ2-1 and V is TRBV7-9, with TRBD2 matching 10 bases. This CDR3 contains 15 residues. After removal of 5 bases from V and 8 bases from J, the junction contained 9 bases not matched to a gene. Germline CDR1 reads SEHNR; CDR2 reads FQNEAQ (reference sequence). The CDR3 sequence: CASSPAGGPFDEQFF. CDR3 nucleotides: TGTGCCAGCAGCCCAGCGGGGGGGCCTTTCGATGAGCAGTTCTTC.

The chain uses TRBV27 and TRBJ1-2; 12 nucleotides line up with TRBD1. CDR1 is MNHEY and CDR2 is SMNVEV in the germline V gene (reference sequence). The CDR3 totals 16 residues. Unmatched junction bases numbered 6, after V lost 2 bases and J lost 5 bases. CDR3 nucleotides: TGTGCCAGCAGTTTAGTGGGGACAGGGGGCATTTATGGCTACACCTTC. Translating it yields CASSLVGTGGIYGYTF.

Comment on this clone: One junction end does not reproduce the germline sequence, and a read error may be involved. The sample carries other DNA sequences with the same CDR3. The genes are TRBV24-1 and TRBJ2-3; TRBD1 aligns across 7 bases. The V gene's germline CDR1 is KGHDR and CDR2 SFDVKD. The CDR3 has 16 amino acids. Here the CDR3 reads CATSDSGTASTDTQYF. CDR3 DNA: TGTGCCACCAGCGATTCCGGGACAGCTAGCACAGATACGCAGTATTTT.

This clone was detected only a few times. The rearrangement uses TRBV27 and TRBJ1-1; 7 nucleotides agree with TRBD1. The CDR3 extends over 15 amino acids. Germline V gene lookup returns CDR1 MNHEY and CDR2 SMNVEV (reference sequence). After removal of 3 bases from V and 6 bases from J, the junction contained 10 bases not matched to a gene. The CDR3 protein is CASSLYRDSLPEAFF. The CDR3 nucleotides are TGTGCCAGCAGTTTGTACCGGGACAGCCTCCCTGAAGCTTTCTTT.

CDR3 sequence (DNA): TGTGCCAGTAGTATTAGGGACAGGGTAACCTATAGCAATCAGCCCCAGCATTTT. It codes for CASSIRDRVTYSNQPQHF. The chain links TRBV19 to TRBJ1-5; 9 nucleotides line up with TRBD1. Per germline, CDR1 LNHDA and CDR2 SQIVND (reference sequence). CDR3 length: 18 residues. Losses at the gene ends were 3 bases for V and 0 bases for J; bases not matched to a gene: 9.

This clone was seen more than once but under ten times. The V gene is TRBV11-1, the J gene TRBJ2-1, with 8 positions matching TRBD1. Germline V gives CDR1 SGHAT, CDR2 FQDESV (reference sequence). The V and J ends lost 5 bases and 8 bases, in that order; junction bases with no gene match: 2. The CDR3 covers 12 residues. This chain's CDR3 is CASSPGGYEQFF. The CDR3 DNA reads TGTGCCAGCAGCCCAGGGGGCTATGAGCAGTTCTTC.

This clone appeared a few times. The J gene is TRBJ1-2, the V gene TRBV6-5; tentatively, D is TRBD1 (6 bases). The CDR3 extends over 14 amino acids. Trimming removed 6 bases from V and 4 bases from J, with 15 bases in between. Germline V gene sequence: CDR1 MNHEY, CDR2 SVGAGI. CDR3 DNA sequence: TGTGCCAGCAGCCGCACGGACAGAACCTATGGCTACACCTTC. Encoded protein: CASSRTDRTYGYTF.

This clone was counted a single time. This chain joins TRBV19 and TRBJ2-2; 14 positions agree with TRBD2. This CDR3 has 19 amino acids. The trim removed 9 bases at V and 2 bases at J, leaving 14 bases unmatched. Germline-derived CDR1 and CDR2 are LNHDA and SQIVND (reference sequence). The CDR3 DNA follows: TGTGCCAGCAGAAGAGGACTAGCGGGAGGCAATGGAAACACCGGGGAGCTGTTTTTT. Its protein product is CASRRGLAGGNGNTGELFF.

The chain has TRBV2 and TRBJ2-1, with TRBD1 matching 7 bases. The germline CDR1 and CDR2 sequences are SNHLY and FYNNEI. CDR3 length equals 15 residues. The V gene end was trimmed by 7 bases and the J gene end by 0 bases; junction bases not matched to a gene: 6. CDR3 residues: CASTPGQSSYNEQFF. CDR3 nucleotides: TGTGCCAGCACGCCGGGACAGAGCTCCTACAATGAGCAGTTCTTC.

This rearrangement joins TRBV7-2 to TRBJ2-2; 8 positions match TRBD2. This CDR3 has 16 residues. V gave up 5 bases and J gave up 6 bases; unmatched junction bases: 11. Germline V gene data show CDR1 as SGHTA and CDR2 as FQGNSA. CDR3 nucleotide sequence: TGTGCCAGCAGCCCCTCCCCCGGGACTAGTGCCGGGGAGCTGTTTTTT. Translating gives CASSPSPGTSAGELFF.